Each of the 16 T cell receptor beta chains below was sequenced from the same sample in a study of T-cell reconstitution after alpha-beta-depleted transplantation in children. Unique molecular identifiers were built into the TCRbeta library. TCRdb itself ran the PCR reads through MiXCR, one entry per CDR3 protein. The data contain some 640,000 distinct CDR3 sequences, around a sixth of them singletons. The sequencing used PBMCs from the stem cell graft donor, collected from the stem cell graft. The receptors originated from a human donor who donated a stem cell graft to a child with acute myeloid leukemia.

This clonotype was seen at least ten times. This chain uses TRBV20-1 with TRBJ1-5; D not resolved. The V end lost 3 bases, the J end lost 7 bases, and 13 bases lay between the germline ends. Germline V lookup: CDR1 DFQATT, CDR2 SNEGSKA (reference sequence). The CDR3 consists of 13 residues. CDR3 region: CSARAGLYQPQHF. The CDR3 DNA sequence: TGCAGTGCTAGGGCAGGTCTGTACCAGCCCCAGCATTTT.

The V call is TRBV20-1, the J call TRBJ2-5; 12 bases match TRBD1. CDR3 length: 15 residues. The V and J ends lost 5 bases and 5 bases, in that order; junction bases with no gene match: 9. The germline gives CDR1 DFQATT, CDR2 SNEGSKA (reference sequence). The CDR3 nucleotides read TGCAGTGCTGTCCGGGACAGGGGGCGCCGGGAGACCCAGTACTTC. Translated, it gives CSAVRDRGRRETQYF.

This clonotype was found many times. V usage is TRBV7-2 and J usage is TRBJ2-5; tentative D call: TRBD2 (6 bases). This CDR3 comprises 14 residues. The germline V gene has CDR1 SGHTA and CDR2 FQGNSA. The germline V and J ends were trimmed by 1 base and 7 bases, with 13 bases remaining between them. CDR3 nucleotides: TGTGCCAGCAGCTTAGGCCCTAGCGCGGCGACCCAGTACTTC. Its translation: CASSLGPSAATQYF.

In this sample, this clonotype turned up many times. This chain links TRBV20-1 with TRBJ2-3, with a possible D match to TRBD1 (6 bases). The germline V gene encodes CDR1 DFQATT and CDR2 SNEGSKA (reference sequence). The CDR3 is made up of 15 amino acids. Deletions cut 6 bases from V and 4 bases from J, with 20 bases between. CDR3: CSASSGTFVSDTQYF. CDR3 nucleotides: TGCAGTGCCTCTTCCGGGACATTCGTCTCAGATACGCAGTATTTT.

This clonotype was counted at least ten times. The rearrangement links TRBV20-1 to TRBJ1-2, with D possibly TRBD1 on 5 matching bases. The CDR3 is 15 residues long. Germline loops: CDR1 DFQATT, CDR2 SNEGSKA (reference sequence). V was trimmed by 2 bases and J by 8 bases, leaving 21 bases between them. Written as DNA, the CDR3 is TGCAGTGCTAGACGGCAGCCTAGCTTTGGGGGGGGCTACACCTTC. Translating it yields CSARRQPSFGGGYTF.

This rearrangement joins TRBV3-1 to TRBJ1-5, with D possibly being TRBD1 (6 bases). Per the germline V gene, CDR1 is LGHDT and CDR2 is YNNKEL (reference sequence). The CDR3 runs 14 residues. V shed 3 bases and J shed 4 bases, with 10 bases lying between them. CDR3 protein: CASSQEQGNQPQHF. DNA for the CDR3: TGTGCCAGCAGCCAGGAACAGGGTAATCAGCCCCAGCATTTT.

This chain links TRBV7-2 with TRBJ2-2, with unresolved D. The V end lost 6 bases, the J end lost 5 bases, and 16 bases lay between the germline ends. The CDR3 totals 15 residues. Germline V gives CDR1 SGHTA, CDR2 FQGNSA. CDR3 sequence (DNA): TGTGCCAGCAGTTTATGGGGTATTGAGACCGGGGAGCTGTTTTTT. Translation: CASSLWGIETGELFF. The variable domain in full, with the rest retrieved from reference TRBV7-2 and TRBJ2-2, is GAGVSQSPSNKVTEKGKDVELRCDPISGHTALYWYRQSLGQGLEFLIYFQGNSAPDKSGLPSDRFSAERTGGSVSTLTIQRTQQEDSAVYLCASSLWGIETGELFFGEGSRLTVL.

This clonotype appeared many times. The genes are TRBV6-5 and TRBJ1-3; the D gene is possibly TRBD1 (5 bases). Trimming took off 0 bases at V and 4 bases at J, with 10 bases between the two ends. CDR3 length equals 15 residues. Germline loops: CDR1 MNHEY, CDR2 SVGAGI. The CDR3 loop reads CASSYSTENGNTIYF. CDR3 nucleotides: TGTGCCAGCAGTTACTCGACAGAGAACGGAAACACCATATATTTT.

The CDR3 reads CASSLESGGGNEQFF. CDR3 sequence (DNA): TGTGCCAGCAGCTTGGAATCAGGGGGCGGGAATGAGCAGTTCTTC. This sequence joins TRBV7-9 and TRBJ2-1; TRBD1 matches at 8 bases. The CDR3 has 15 amino acids. Germline assignment: CDR1 SEHNR and CDR2 FQNEAQ (reference sequence). With V trimmed by 3 bases and J by 7 bases, 8 bases remained unmatched.

This clonotype was picked up many times. The genes are TRBV6-1 and TRBJ2-1; D is perhaps TRBD2 (6 bases). Trimming removed 6 bases from V and 6 bases from J, with 18 bases in between. This CDR3 region has 15 residues. CDR1 is MNHNS and CDR2 is SASEGT in the germline V gene. The CDR3 sequence is CASRNRSGLINEQFF. The CDR3 DNA sequence: TGTGCCAGCAGGAACCGCTCCGGACTAATCAATGAGCAGTTCTTC.

This clonotype was seen ten or more times. The CDR3 nucleotides are TGCAGCGCCAGGACTAGCGGGGGGACCGGGGAGCTGTTTTTT. Protein product: CSARTSGGTGELFF. J is TRBJ2-2 and V is TRBV29-1; 14 nucleotides match TRBD2. Trimming took 7 bases from V and 5 from J; bases not matched to a gene: 3. This CDR3 contains 14 residues. The V gene's germline CDR1 is SQVTM and CDR2 ANQGSEA.

This clonotype was picked up many times. This rearrangement joins TRBV29-1 to TRBJ2-6; no firm D call. Trimming removed 5 bases at V and 2 bases at J, with 10 bases between. CDR1 is SQVTM and CDR2 is ANQGSEA in the germline V gene. The CDR3 runs to 14 residues. CDR3 nucleotides: TGCAGCGTTAGGATGACTCCTGGGGCCAACGTCCTGACTTTC. This encodes CSVRMTPGANVLTF.

This clonotype showed up many times. The CDR3 nucleotides read TGCAGTGCTATGCAACCGTCAGGCAATGAGCAGTTCTTC. Translation: CSAMQPSGNEQFF. The chain carries TRBV20-1 and TRBJ2-1, with unresolved D. CDR3 length: 13 residues. The V and J ends lost 4 bases and 6 bases respectively, with 13 bases between them. Germline V gene lookup returns CDR1 DFQATT and CDR2 SNEGSKA (reference sequence).

The table lists this clonotype with many counts. The DNA for the CDR3 is TGCAGTGCGCCGCCCATCAAAGCCGGTGAGCAGTTCTTC. This codes for CSAPPIKAGEQFF. The chain is built from TRBV20-1 and TRBJ2-1; D not certain. The V gene lost 6 bases and the J gene lost 9 bases, with 18 bases spanning the gap. Looked up from germline, CDR1 is DFQATT and CDR2 is SNEGSKA (reference sequence). This CDR3 has 13 amino acids.

This clonotype has ten or more counts. J is TRBJ1-2 and V is TRBV6-5, with TRBD1 as a possible D gene (5 bases). Germline V gene lookup returns CDR1 MNHEY and CDR2 SVGAGI. Between the trimmed V and J ends, which lost 8 bases and 7 bases, there was a span of 14 bases. The CDR3 consists of 12 residues. Here the CDR3 reads CASLGPGFGYTF. The CDR3 bases are TGTGCCAGCCTTGGACCAGGGTTTGGCTACACCTTC.

This clonotype came up a few times. The V gene is TRBV4-1, the J gene TRBJ1-2, with a weak D call TRBD1 (5 bases). The CDR3 is 15 residues long. The germline gives CDR1 MGHRA, CDR2 YSYEKL. V was shortened by 4 bases and J by 4 bases, with 16 bases between the two germline ends. This chain's CDR3 is CASSLQRRGGYGYTF. CDR3 nucleotide sequence: TGCGCCAGCAGCCTTCAACGAAGGGGAGGCTATGGCTACACCTTC.